Presented here are 13 T cell receptor beta chains from one specimen sequenced in a study of OX40 agonist ivuxolimab in advanced cancers. Some clones are missing from TCRdb's copy, which holds only in-frame ones; the method was immunoSEQ multiplex PCR. The sample comprises tens of thousands of clones, roughly 85% of which are singletons, and approximately 2.3% rests with the top ten. This sample comprised CD4+ or CD8+ T cells sorted from blood, obtained in a trial of the OX40 agonist ivuxolimab. The receptors derive from an adult with an advanced solid tumor such as melanoma, head and neck, liver or kidney cancer.

The chain joins TRBV18 to TRBJ2-2, with 8 bases matching TRBD1. Per the germline V gene, CDR1 is KGHSH and CDR2 is LQKENI. CDR3 size: 14 residues. V trimming: 3 bases; J trimming: 7 bases; junction bases outside the gene matches: 4. Here the CDR3 reads CASSPDRVDGELFF. Here the CDR3 DNA reads TGTGCCAGCTCACCGGACAGGGTCGACGGGGAGCTGTTTTTT.

The chain has TRBV10-3 and TRBJ1-1; D is uncertain. The CDR3 extends over 12 amino acids. Germline V gene lookup returns CDR1 ENHRY and CDR2 SYGVKD. The V end was cut by 10 bases, the J end by 6 bases, with 15 bases between. In nucleotides, the CDR3 is TGTGCCACCAACTCGAACAGCGCTGAAGCTTTCTTT. The encoded protein is CATNSNSAEAFF.

The rearrangement links TRBV7-2 to TRBJ1-5; D might be TRBD1 (5 bases). Germline values: CDR1 SGHTA, CDR2 FQGNSA. V shed 5 bases and J shed 8 bases, with 19 bases lying between them. The CDR3 totals 15 residues. The CDR3 nucleotides are TGTGCCAGCAGCCTCCACCAGGGACCACTGGAGCCCCAGCATTTT. This sequence encodes CASSLHQGPLEPQHF. The whole variable domain, remainder taken from reference TRBV7-2 and TRBJ1-5, is GAGVSQSPSNKVTEKGKDVELRCDPISGHTALYWYRQSLGQGLEFLIYFQGNSAPDKSGLPSDRFSAERTGGSVSTLTIQRTQQEDSAVYLCASSLHQGPLEPQHFGDGTRLSIL.

The CDR3 bases are TGTGCCAGCAGCCCATGGGGGGGTCATCAGCCCCAGCATTTT. It codes for CASSPWGGHQPQHF. The gene calls are TRBV6-5 and TRBJ1-5; perhaps TRBD1 as D (5 bases). Per germline, CDR1 MNHEY and CDR2 SVGAGI. The CDR3 contains 14 residues. Trimming took off 6 bases at V and 5 bases at J, with 14 bases between the two ends.

The chain couples TRBV4-1 to TRBJ1-1; TRBD1 matches at 7 bases. CDR1 MGHRA and CDR2 YSYEKL come from the germline V gene. This CDR3 has 15 amino acids. V was pared by 4 bases and J by 1 base, with 6 bases of the junction left unmatched. CDR3 in DNA: TGCGCCAGCAGCCGAGGGGGACAGAAGAACACTGAAGCTTTCTTT. Translating gives CASSRGGQKNTEAFF.

The sample holds one count of this clone. V and J are TRBV29-1 and TRBJ2-3, with a tentative D call TRBD1 (6 bases). The CDR3 has 13 residues. V was clipped by 3 bases and J by 4 bases, with 11 bases between them. Germline V CDR1 and CDR2: SQVTM, ANQGSEA. The CDR3 DNA is TGCAGCGTTGAGCCTACAGGGTCAGATACGCAGTATTTT. Protein: CSVEPTGSDTQYF.

The chain is built from TRBV7-2 and TRBJ2-1, with TRBD2 identical over 8 bases. This CDR3 has 12 amino acids. The V and J ends lost 3 bases and 13 bases, in that order; junction bases with no gene match: 5. Germline assignment: CDR1 SGHTA and CDR2 FQGNSA. Written as DNA, the CDR3 is TGTGCCAGCAGCTTCCCCGGGACTAGACAGTTCTTC. The encoded protein is CASSFPGTRQFF. The full variable domain, its missing parts supplied by reference TRBV7-2 and TRBJ2-1, is GAGVSQSPSNKVTEKGKDVELRCDPISGHTALYWYRQSLGQGLEFLIYFQGNSAPDKSGLPSDRFSAERTGGSVSTLTIQRTQQEDSAVYLCASSFPGTRQFFGPGTRLTVL.

V and J are TRBV5-8 and TRBJ1-6; D remains ambiguous. Trimming took off 0 bases at V and 1 base at J, with 11 bases between the two ends. The germline V gene encodes CDR1 SGHTS and CDR2 YDEGEE. CDR3 length equals 17 residues. CDR3 residues: CASSLESGLSYNSPLHF. CDR3 bases: TGTGCCAGCAGCTTGGAGTCGGGTCTTTCCTATAATTCACCCCTCCACTTT.

This chain connects TRBV7-3 to TRBJ2-3, with 11 bases that match TRBD2. Germline V gene sequence: CDR1 SGHTA, CDR2 FQGTGA. The V gene end was trimmed by 5 bases and the J gene end by 2 bases; junction bases not matched to a gene: 6. CDR3 length: 16 amino acids. The DNA for the CDR3 is TGTGCCAGCAGCCCATTGGGACTAGCGGTCACAGATACGCAGTATTTT. Its protein is CASSPLGLAVTDTQYF.

The chain is built from TRBV6-1 and TRBJ1-2; D perhaps matches TRBD1 (6 bases). The CDR3 loop spans 15 amino acids. Trimming stripped 1 base from V and 9 bases from J, with 18 bases between. Looked up from germline, CDR1 is MNHNS and CDR2 is SASEGT. The CDR3 DNA sequence: TGTGCCAGCAGTGAAGGTGTGGGGGCGGTTTATAGCTACACCTTC. Translation gives CASSEGVGAVYSYTF.

This chain uses TRBV6-5 with TRBJ1-2; possibly TRBD1 for D (5 bases). With 2 bases removed from V and 3 bases from J, the gap between germline ends came to 7 bases. Germline V lookup: CDR1 MNHEY, CDR2 SVGAGI. The CDR3 sequence is 13 residues long. The CDR3: CASSYGRDYGYTF. The CDR3 DNA sequence: TGTGCCAGCAGTTACGGCAGGGACTATGGCTACACCTTC.

V and J are TRBV30 and TRBJ2-5, with D hard to call. V was cut by 2 bases and J by 10 bases, with 29 bases left in between. The CDR3 runs 17 residues. Germline CDR1 is GTSNPN and CDR2 is SVGIG (reference sequence). The CDR3 protein is CAWSNILDTQSGLGQYF. In nucleotides, the CDR3 is TGTGCCTGGAGTAACATCCTCGACACCCAGTCGGGCCTCGGCCAGTACTTC.

The J gene is TRBJ1-4, the V gene TRBV15, with a tentative D call TRBD1 (6 bases). Trimming took off 0 bases at V and 8 bases at J, with 13 bases between the two ends. This CDR3 contains 15 residues. CDR1 is LNHNV, CDR2 YYDKDF, per germline (reference sequence). CDR3 residues: CATSRDVTGAEKLFF. As DNA, the CDR3 is TGTGCCACCAGCAGAGACGTGACAGGCGCGGAAAAACTGTTTTTT.